These 27 T cell receptor beta chains were sequenced from one sample in a study of T cell clonotyping in hematopoietic cell transplantation. TCRdb's table, derived via immunoSEQ multiplex PCR, lists solely in-frame clones and lacks some. The data show approximately 44,000 clones, roughly 96% seen once. Sequencing input: peripheral blood mononuclear cells. The receptors were gathered from a man in his thirties or forties in good health. Some clones in this sample may be carry-over from other donors' samples.

The genes are TRBV18 and TRBJ2-3; no firm D call. V lost 6 bases to trimming and J lost 2 bases, with 3 bases between them. The CDR3 length is 11 residues. Germline values: CDR1 KGHSH, CDR2 LQKENI. Here the CDR3 reads CASSATDTQYF. The CDR3 coding sequence is TGTGCCAGCTCGGCCACAGATACGCAGTATTTT.

V gene TRBV4-3 combines with J gene TRBJ2-3, with TRBD2 matching 10 bases. V shed 2 bases, J shed 3 bases, and the junction held 2 bases outside the gene matches. This CDR3 has 15 amino acids. Germline CDR1 is LGHNA and CDR2 is YSLEER. The CDR3 sequence: CASSQRTSGTDTQYF. CDR3 sequence (DNA): TGCGCCAGCAGCCAAAGGACTAGCGGAACAGATACGCAGTATTTT.

The chain uses TRBV6-5 and TRBJ1-3, with D unresolved. This CDR3 region has 14 residues. V lost 6 bases and J lost 1, with 10 bases in between. The V gene's germline CDR1 is MNHEY and CDR2 SVGAGI. CDR3: CASSFGSSGNTIYF. The CDR3 DNA sequence: TGTGCCAGCAGCTTTGGGTCGTCTGGAAACACCATATATTTT.

V and J are TRBV5-4 and TRBJ2-1, with TRBD2 matching over 8 bases. This CDR3 region has 15 residues. The V and J ends lost 0 bases and 7 bases, in that order; junction bases with no gene match: 6. Germline assignment: CDR1 SGHNT and CDR2 YYREEE (reference sequence). CDR3 residues: CASSLGQRERNEQFF. The CDR3 bases are TGTGCCAGCAGCTTGGGGCAGCGGGAGCGGAATGAGCAGTTCTTC.

The chain couples TRBV7-8 to TRBJ1-3; no clear D. V gave up 0 bases and J gave up 3 bases, with 3 bases separating them. Germline V lookup: CDR1 SGHVS, CDR2 FQNEAQ. The CDR3 totals 13 residues. CDR3 sequence reads: CASSLAGGNTIYF. Here the CDR3 DNA reads TGTGCCAGCAGCTTAGCAGGTGGAAACACCATATATTTT.

The chain has TRBV5-1 and TRBJ2-1; D may be TRBD2 (5 bases). Per the germline V gene, CDR1 is SGHRS and CDR2 is YFSETQ. The CDR3 has 16 amino acids. Trimming shortened V by 4 bases and J by 2 bases, and 16 bases separated the two germline ends. For the CDR3, the DNA is TGCGCCAGCAGCCCCCCACTGAGCGGAACCTACAATGAGCAGTTCTTC. Amino acids: CASSPPLSGTYNEQFF.

V and J are TRBV5-1 and TRBJ1-1, with D perhaps matching TRBD1 (5 bases). V was clipped by 3 bases and J by 3 bases, with 12 bases between them. The CDR3 is 14 residues long. The germline V gene encodes CDR1 SGHRS and CDR2 YFSETQ. The chain's CDR3 is CASSSAGGYTEAFF. In DNA, the CDR3 is TGCGCCAGCAGCTCCGCGGGGGGGTACACTGAAGCTTTCTTT.

The chain joins TRBV5-1 to TRBJ2-7; 7 nucleotides agree with TRBD1. V shed 2 bases and J 2 bases; nucleotides not matched to a gene: 7. The length of the CDR3 is 15 residues. The V gene's germline CDR1 is SGHRS and CDR2 YFSETQ. CDR3 sequence (DNA): TGCGCCAGCAGCTTCTCTCTAGGACAGGCCTACGAGCAGTACTTC. It yields the protein CASSFSLGQAYEQYF.

The gene calls are TRBV10-3 and TRBJ2-1; 9 bases line up with TRBD1. Trimming removed 4 bases from V and 5 bases from J; junction bases left unmatched: 6. The germline gives CDR1 ENHRY, CDR2 SYGVKD. This CDR3 is 15 amino acids long. DNA of the CDR3: TGTGCCATCAGTGCCACAGGGGGCGGCCACAATGAGCAGTTCTTC. It codes for CAISATGGGHNEQFF.

This sequence joins TRBV5-1 and TRBJ2-6; the D call may be TRBD1 or TRBD2 (6 bases each). Trimming stripped 1 base from V and 4 bases from J, with 9 bases between. The CDR3 has 15 residues. The V gene's germline CDR1 is SGHRS and CDR2 YFSETQ. The CDR3 DNA is TGCGCCAGCAGCTTGACAGGGAGGGGGGCCAACGTCCTGACTTTC. It translates to CASSLTGRGANVLTF.

J is TRBJ1-2 and V is TRBV19, with D perhaps TRBD1 (5 bases). Between the trimmed V and J ends, which lost 7 bases and 8 bases, there was a span of 11 bases. This CDR3 is built from 11 residues. CDR1 LNHDA and CDR2 SQIVND come from the germline V gene (reference sequence). DNA of the CDR3: TGTGCCAGTATGGGGGGTAAAGGCTACACCTTC. This encodes CASMGGKGYTF.

This chain joins TRBV27 and TRBJ1-2; unclear D gene. There are 16 residues in the CDR3. Deletions cut 0 bases from V and 5 bases from J, with 16 bases between. Germline lookup yields CDR1 MNHEY and CDR2 SMNVEV (reference sequence). CDR3 nucleotide sequence: TGTGCCAGCAGTTTATCGCGGCAAACCGGTTCGTATGGCTACACCTTC. This encodes CASSLSRQTGSYGYTF.

This chain links TRBV7-9 with TRBJ2-7; possibly TRBD2 for D (6 bases). V shed 4 bases and J shed 2 bases, with 12 bases lying between them. The CDR3 consists of 14 residues. Per the germline V gene, CDR1 is SEHNR and CDR2 is FQNEAQ (reference sequence). The chain's CDR3 is CASSSRDFTYEQYF. The CDR3 nucleotides read TGTGCCAGCAGCTCCCGGGACTTTACCTACGAGCAGTACTTC.

V gene TRBV6-5 combines with J gene TRBJ1-2; 9 bases are a match to TRBD1. Germline CDR1 is MNHEY and CDR2 is SVGAGI. The V and J ends lost 6 bases and 4 bases, in that order; junction bases with no gene match: 6. The CDR3 spans 14 residues. Here the CDR3 reads CASRGQGTGYGYTF. The CDR3 DNA reads TGTGCCAGCAGAGGACAGGGGACGGGCTATGGCTACACCTTC.

This clone was picked up a small number of times. This rearrangement joins TRBV5-4 to TRBJ1-4; D possibly corresponds to TRBD1 (6 bases). The CDR3 spans 14 residues. The V end was cut by 3 bases, the J end by 4 bases, with 10 bases between. The germline CDR1 and CDR2 sequences are SGHNT and YYREEE (reference sequence). In DNA, the CDR3 is TGTGCCAGCAGCTCACAGGGTTATAATGAAAAACTGTTTTTT. Protein: CASSSQGYNEKLFF.

The chain recombines TRBV6-5 with TRBJ1-1, with no clear D. The CDR3 contains 13 residues. Germline V gene data show CDR1 as MNHEY and CDR2 as SVGAGI. Trimming pared 0 bases from V and 4 bases from J, leaving 6 bases between. In DNA, the CDR3 is TGTGCCAGCAGTTACTCGAGGCCCACTGAAGCTTTCTTT. This sequence encodes CASSYSRPTEAFF.

V usage is TRBV6-1 and J usage is TRBJ1-3, with D possibly TRBD1 on 6 matching bases. Trimming removed 3 bases at V and 3 bases at J, with 15 bases between. The CDR3 totals 16 residues. Germline lookup yields CDR1 MNHNS and CDR2 SASEGT. In nucleotides, the CDR3 is TGTGCCAGCAGTGATCGCGGGGGCTTTAGTGGAAACACCATATATTTT. It translates to CASSDRGGFSGNTIYF.

The rearrangement joins TRBV5-1 to TRBJ1-2; TRBD1 is a possible D gene (6 bases). This CDR3 has 15 amino acids. Germline V gene sequence: CDR1 SGHRS, CDR2 YFSETQ. V dropped 4 bases and J dropped 4 bases, with 17 bases sitting between them. Here the CDR3 reads CASSPTRGGIYGYTF. The CDR3 coding sequence is TGCGCCAGCAGCCCGACCCGTGGGGGCATCTATGGCTACACCTTC.

The chain recombines TRBV10-2 with TRBJ2-2, with D perhaps matching TRBD2 (6 bases). The CDR3 totals 15 residues. The V and J ends lost 6 bases and 6 bases respectively, with 17 bases between them. Germline assignment: CDR1 WSHSY and CDR2 SAAADI. The CDR3 nucleotides read TGCGCCAGCAGCGCCCCGGGGGTCGGGGCCGGGGAGCTGTTTTTT. It specifies CASSAPGVGAGELFF.

This chain uses TRBV23-1 with TRBJ2-1, with D unresolved. TRBV23-1 is given ORF status, its function remaining uncertain. CDR3 length: 13 amino acids. Between the trimmed V and J ends, which lost 4 bases and 6 bases, there was a span of 10 bases. The CDR3 loop reads CASSPERANEQFF. CDR3 DNA: TGCGCCAGCAGTCCGGAGCGCGCCAATGAGCAGTTCTTC.

The rearrangement links TRBV5-4 to TRBJ1-2, with D unresolved. Deletions cut 3 bases from V and 8 bases from J, with 14 bases between. This CDR3 spans 13 amino acids. The V gene's germline CDR1 is SGHNT and CDR2 YYREEE (reference sequence). In DNA, the CDR3 is TGTGCCAGCAGCTCGGAAGGGTCACGAGGCTACACCTTC. It is translated as CASSSEGSRGYTF. The complete variable domain, with remaining parts taken from reference TRBV5-4 and TRBJ1-2, reads ETGVTQSPTHLIKTRGQQVTLRCSSQSGHNTVSWYQQALGQGPQFIFQYYREEENGRGNFPPRFSGLQFPNYSSELNVNALELDDSALYLCASSSEGSRGYTFGSGTRLTVV.

This clone was counted only a few times. The chain employs TRBV2 and TRBJ2-4, with D perhaps matching TRBD1 (5 bases). The CDR3 spans 13 residues. Germline values: CDR1 SNHLY, CDR2 FYNNEI. V gave up 5 bases and J gave up 5 bases, with 10 bases separating them. CDR3 residues: CASSFDSENIQYF. As DNA, the CDR3 is TGTGCCAGCAGTTTCGACAGCGAAAACATTCAGTACTTC.

This clone has just one count. The chain has TRBV5-6 and TRBJ2-7, with 8 bases aligning to TRBD1. The CDR3 covers 15 residues. Germline V gene lookup returns CDR1 SGHDT and CDR2 YYEEEE. Trimming removed 0 bases from V and 4 bases from J; junction bases left unmatched: 6. In DNA form, the CDR3 reads TGTGCCAGCAGCTTGGGTTCAGGGGGCTTTTACGAGCAGTACTTC. Protein sequence: CASSLGSGGFYEQYF.

The gene calls are TRBV7-8 and TRBJ2-3; 12 nucleotides align to TRBD2. Germline V gene sequence: CDR1 SGHVS, CDR2 FQNEAQ. The CDR3 is 17 residues long. V gave up 5 bases and J gave up 4 bases; unmatched junction bases: 10. The CDR3 spells CASSPELAGGSPDTQYF. The CDR3 DNA sequence: TGTGCCAGCAGCCCGGAACTAGCGGGAGGAAGCCCAGATACGCAGTATTTT. Full variable domain (missing parts from reference TRBV7-8 and TRBJ2-3): GAGVSQSPRYKVAKRGQDVALRCDPISGHVSLFWYQQALGQGPEFLTYFQNEAQLDKSGLPSDRFFAERPEGSVSTLKIQRTQQEDSAVYLCASSPELAGGSPDTQYFGPGTRLTVL.

This chain connects TRBV5-6 to TRBJ2-4; 12 bases are shared with TRBD2. This CDR3 has 16 residues. Trimming took 4 bases from V and 9 from J; bases not matched to a gene: 11. CDR1 and CDR2 (germline): SGHDT, YYEEEE. This CDR3 reads CASSLLAGGVVSIQYF. In nucleotides, the CDR3 is TGTGCCAGCAGCCTCCTAGCGGGAGGGGTTGTTAGCATTCAGTACTTC.

The V gene is TRBV7-9, the J gene TRBJ1-2; 8 positions match TRBD1. J lost 2 bases, V lost 10 bases, and 15 bases had no gene match. Germline assignment: CDR1 SEHNR and CDR2 FQNEAQ (reference sequence). This CDR3 has 16 residues. CDR3 DNA sequence: TGTGCCACAAAACCGTTGGGACAGGCGGCGAACTATGGCTACACCTTC. Its protein is CATKPLGQAANYGYTF.

V and J are TRBV4-2 and TRBJ1-1; no firm D call. Germline V gene lookup returns CDR1 LGHNA and CDR2 YNFKEQ. The CDR3 spans 14 residues. Trimming pared 3 bases from V and 2 bases from J, leaving 10 bases between. The CDR3 protein is CASSHGGGNTEAFF. CDR3 nucleotides: TGTGCCAGCAGCCACGGCGGTGGAAACACTGAAGCTTTCTTT.